A selection of T cell receptor beta chains follows, all from one sample in a study of blood T cell repertoires in COVID-19. Sequencing used immunoSEQ multiplex PCR; TCRdb keeps in-frame clones, though not all of them. The sample includes over 55,000 clones, about 68% of them seen just once. Sequenced: peripheral blood. The source of these receptors is a woman aged 65 to 85 with acute or convalescent COVID-19. Each CDR3 is given with its conserved first and last residue. The D gene is left open where the match is weak. Clone size appears in some rows only: once, few, many, or a class for an expanded clone.

>TRBJ1-1|.|TRBV21-1|.
CARTQSGRGMNTEAFF
TGTGCCAGAACCCAGTCGGGGAGGGGGATGAACACTGAAGCTTTCTTT
>TRBJ1-2|few|TRBV15|.
CATSRVARAAEGYGYTF
TGTGCCACCAGCAGGGTAGCGAGGGCGGCTGAAGGCTATGGCTACACCTTC
>TRBJ2-7|.|TRBV27|TRBD1
CASSVDRGSYEQYF
TGTGCCAGCAGTGTCGACAGGGGCTCCTACGAGCAGTACTTC
>TRBJ1-3|.|TRBV5-1|.
CASSLGGKTGNTIYF
TGCGCCAGCAGCTTGGGCGGGAAAACTGGAAACACCATATATTTT
>TRBJ2-1|.|TRBV5-6|TRBD2
CASSFGGGSYNEQFF
TGTGCCAGCAGCTTTGGGGGAGGGTCCTACAATGAGCAGTTCTTC
>TRBJ2-1|.|TRBV27|TRBD2
CASSYPSGTSYNEQFF
TGTGCCAGCAGTTACCCTAGCGGGACATCCTACAATGAGCAGTTCTTC
>TRBJ2-1|.|TRBV7-9|TRBD2
CASSLVRTSPRGAEQFF
TGTGCCAGCAGCTTAGTAAGGACTAGCCCTAGGGGCGCTGAGCAGTTCTTC
>TRBJ2-5|.|TRBV7-2|TRBD1
CASSSPGQGYETQYF
TGTGCCAGCAGCTCTCCGGGACAGGGGTACGAGACCCAGTACTTC
>TRBJ1-5|.|TRBV7-2|TRBD1
CASSPGTGGFQPQHF
TGTGCCAGCAGCCCCGGGACAGGGGGCTTCCAGCCCCAGCATTTT
>TRBJ2-4|.|TRBV7-8|.
CASSSGALAKNIQYF
TGTGCCAGCAGCTCGGGAGCTCTAGCCAAAAACATTCAGTACTTC
>TRBJ1-2|.|TRBV6-5|.
CASAQDYTYGYTF
TGTGCCAGCGCCCAAGATTACACCTATGGCTACACCTTC
>TRBJ2-3|.|TRBV6-6|TRBD2
CASRTSGGATDTQYF
TGTGCCAGCAGAACTAGCGGAGGGGCCACAGATACGCAGTATTTT
>TRBJ2-7|.|TRBV21-1|.
CASSYLGKRGSSYEQYF
TGTGCCAGCAGCTACCTCGGGAAGCGGGGGAGCTCCTACGAGCAGTACTTC
>TRBJ1-1|.|TRBV7-2|.
CASSLDRMNTEAFF
TGTGCCAGCAGTTTAGACAGGATGAACACTGAAGCTTTCTTT
>TRBJ2-3|.|TRBV3-1/TRBV3-2|.
CASSPLGGAGRGDTQYF
TGTGCCAGCAGCCCCCTGGGGGGGGCGGGGCGGGGAGATACGCAGTATTTT
>TRBJ1-6|.|TRBV7-2|.
CASSLGTANSPLHF
TGTGCCAGCAGCTTAGGGACAGCTAATTCACCCCTCCACTTT
>TRBJ1-2|.|TRBV19|TRBD1
CASSAGTGAGGYTF
TGTGCCAGTAGTGCCGGGACAGGGGCCGGGGGCTACACCTTC
>TRBJ1-2|.|TRBV6-1|TRBD1
CASSEGSGQERYGYTF
TGTGCCAGCAGTGAGGGGTCGGGACAGGAGAGATATGGCTACACCTTC
>TRBJ1-1|.|TRBV19|TRBD1
CASSIDRGPNTEAFF
TGTGCCAGTAGTATCGACAGGGGCCCTAATACTGAAGCTTTCTTT
>TRBJ1-2|.|TRBV5-1|.
CASSLSPGSNYGYTF
TGCGCCAGCAGCTTGTCACCGGGGTCGAACTATGGCTACACCTTC
>TRBJ2-5|.|TRBV15|TRBD2
CATSPAGDQRETQYF
TGTGCCACCAGCCCCGCGGGGGATCAACGAGAGACCCAGTACTTC
>TRBJ2-3|.|TRBV9|TRBD2
CASSPRVLAGSTDTQYF
TGTGCCAGCAGCCCCCGTGTTCTAGCGGGGTCCACAGATACGCAGTATTTT
>TRBJ1-5|.|TRBV5-6|.
CASSLIGGNQPQHF
TGTGCCAGCAGCTTGATTGGAGGTAATCAGCCCCAGCATTTT
>TRBJ1-6|once|TRBV7-6|.
CASSLGQLNSPLHF
TGTGCCAGCAGCTTAGGACAGCTTAATTCACCCCTCCACTTT
>TRBJ1-5|once|TRBV6-5|.
CASSPPEEF
TGTGCCAGCAGTCCCCCTGAGGAATTT
>TRBJ2-7|.|TRBV30|.
CAWSVHMLEQYF
TGTGCCTGGAGTGTACATATGCTCGAGCAGTACTTC
>TRBJ1-2|.|TRBV19|.
CASTQEPAFYGYTF
TGTGCCAGTACCCAAGAGCCCGCCTTCTATGGCTACACCTTC
>TRBJ1-2|.|TRBV29-1|.
CSVDPSRGGYTF
TGCAGCGTTGATCCCTCTAGAGGGGGCTACACCTTC
>TRBJ2-7|medium-sized|TRBV7-9|TRBD1
CASSLGGTGGSYEQYF
TGTGCCAGCAGCTTAGGCGGTACAGGGGGCAGCTACGAGCAGTACTTC
>TRBJ1-3|.|TRBV15|.
CATSRDVTASGNTIYF
TGTGCCACCAGCAGAGACGTCACAGCATCTGGAAACACCATATATTTT
>TRBJ2-2|few|TRBV27|.
CASSSTARAGELFF
TGTGCCAGCAGTTCGACAGCTAGGGCCGGGGAGCTGTTTTTT
>TRBJ2-6|.|TRBV6-5|.
CASSYAGGANVLTF
TGTGCCAGCAGTTACGCAGGTGGGGCCAACGTCCTGACTTTC
>TRBJ2-1|.|TRBV6-5|.
CASSPENEQFF
TGTGCCAGCAGTCCAGAAAATGAGCAGTTCTTC
>TRBJ2-1|.|TRBV4-2|TRBD2
CASSLTTSGGDNEQFF
TGTGCCAGCAGCCTTACGACTAGCGGGGGGGACAATGAGCAGTTCTTC
>TRBJ2-5|.|TRBV7-2|TRBD2
CASSLSLAGGQETQYF
TGTGCCAGCAGCCTGTCACTAGCGGGGGGGCAAGAGACCCAGTACTTC
>TRBJ2-6|few|TRBV19|.
CASSLKEAGANVLTF
TGTGCCAGTAGTCTCAAAGAGGCTGGGGCCAACGTCCTGACTTTC
>TRBJ1-1|.|TRBV30|TRBD1
CAWRTGSSVNTEAFF
TGTGCCTGGAGGACAGGGTCATCGGTGAACACTGAAGCTTTCTTT
>TRBJ1-1|.|TRBV7-9|TRBD1
CASSRPRGRSEAFF
TGTGCCAGCAGCCGGCCGAGGGGGCGGTCTGAAGCTTTCTTT
>TRBJ2-7|few|TRBV6-6|TRBD2
CASLGGSGGREQYF
TGTGCCTCATTGGGGGGGAGCGGAGGGCGTGAGCAGTACTTC
>TRBJ1-4|few|TRBV28|TRBD1
CRWRTGLLNEKLFF
TGTCGCTGGCGGACAGGCCTGCTCAACGAAAAACTGTTTTTT
>TRBJ1-3|.|TRBV5-1|.
CASSFAGSGNTIYF
TGCGCCAGCAGCTTCGCAGGGTCTGGAAACACCATATATTTT